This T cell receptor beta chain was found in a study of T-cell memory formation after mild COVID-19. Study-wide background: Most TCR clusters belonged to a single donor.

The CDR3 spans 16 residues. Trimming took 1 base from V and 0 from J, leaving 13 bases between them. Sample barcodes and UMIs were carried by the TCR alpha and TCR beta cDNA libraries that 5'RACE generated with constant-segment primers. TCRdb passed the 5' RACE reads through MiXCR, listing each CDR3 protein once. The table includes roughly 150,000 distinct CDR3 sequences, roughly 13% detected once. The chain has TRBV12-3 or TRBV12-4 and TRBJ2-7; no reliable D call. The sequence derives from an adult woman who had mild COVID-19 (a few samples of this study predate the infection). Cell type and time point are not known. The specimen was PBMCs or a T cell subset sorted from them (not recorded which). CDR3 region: CASSLGRHGSSYEQYF. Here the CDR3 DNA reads TGTGCCAGCAGTTTAGGCCGGCATGGCAGCTCCTACGAGCAGTACTTC.